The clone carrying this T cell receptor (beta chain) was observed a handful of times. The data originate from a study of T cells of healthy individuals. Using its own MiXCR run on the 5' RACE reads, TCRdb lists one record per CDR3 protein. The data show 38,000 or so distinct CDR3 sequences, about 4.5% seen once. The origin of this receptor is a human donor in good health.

In nucleotides, the CDR3 is TGTGCCAGCAGTTGGACAGGGACTGCAACTAATGAAAAACTGTTTTTT. Protein product: CASSWTGTATNEKLFF. This chain joins TRBV6-1 and TRBJ1-4; 8 bases fit TRBD1. V gave up 5 bases and J gave up 0 bases; unmatched junction bases: 5. CDR3 length equals 16 residues. The V gene's germline CDR1 is MNHNS and CDR2 SASEGT.